These T cell receptor beta chains were read from a single sample in a study of blood T cell repertoires in COVID-19. Some clones are missing from TCRdb's copy, which holds only in-frame ones; the method was immunoSEQ multiplex PCR. The repertoire consists of about 260,000 clones, with 70% to 85% occurring once and the leading ten covering 1.5% to 2%. The sequenced sample consisted of peripheral blood. These receptors were obtained from a woman older than 75 with acute or convalescent COVID-19. Both conserved end residues are part of each CDR3. A D gene is named only where the DNA matches it firmly. The listing skips clone size in some rows; elsewhere it reads once, few, many or a size class.

D: TRBD2; J: TRBJ2-7; size: NA; V: TRBV10-2; CDR3: CASSDPGLAGWANEQYF; DNA: TGCGCCAGCAGTGACCCGGGACTAGCGGGATGGGCGAACGAGCAGTACTTC
D: TRBD2; J: TRBJ2-1; size: NA; V: TRBV7-8; CDR3: CASSKTSGGAIEQFF; DNA: TGTGCCAGCAGCAAGACTAGCGGGGGGGCCATTGAGCAGTTCTTC
D: TRBD1; J: TRBJ1-1; size: NA; V: TRBV6-5; CDR3: CASAGTGGKTEAFF; DNA: TGTGCCAGCGCTGGGACAGGGGGCAAGACTGAAGCTTTCTTT
D: NA; J: TRBJ1-2; size: few; V: TRBV7-8; CDR3: CASSSAGVDGYTF; DNA: TGTGCCAGCAGCTCAGCAGGGGTGGATGGCTACACCTTC
D: NA; J: TRBJ2-5; size: NA; V: TRBV5-1; CDR3: CASSLVPGMGETQYF; DNA: TGCGCCAGCAGCTTGGTACCGGGTATGGGAGAGACCCAGTACTTC
D: NA; J: TRBJ1-1; size: NA; V: TRBV5-8; CDR3: CASSSTEAFF; DNA: TGTGCCAGCAGTAGCACTGAAGCTTTCTTT
D: NA; J: TRBJ1-2; size: NA; V: TRBV19; CDR3: CASGERVDYGYTF; DNA: TGTGCCAGTGGGGAGAGGGTCGACTATGGCTACACCTTC
D: NA; J: TRBJ2-7; size: once; V: TRBV9; CDR3: CASSVDAGNSYEQYF; DNA: TGTGCCAGCAGCGTAGACGCGGGAAACTCCTACGAGCAGTACTTC
D: TRBD2; J: TRBJ2-3; size: once; V: TRBV3-1/TRBV3-2; CDR3: CASSRTSGGVSDTQYF; DNA: TGTGCCAGCAGCCGGACTAGCGGGGGGGTTTCCGATACGCAGTATTTT
D: NA; J: TRBJ1-2; size: NA; V: TRBV28; CDR3: CASSLSGNYGYTF; DNA: TGTGCCAGCAGTTTAAGCGGGAACTATGGCTACACCTTC
D: NA; J: TRBJ2-1; size: NA; V: TRBV29-1; CDR3: CSVQGSDYNEQFF; DNA: TGCAGCGTCCAGGGGTCTGATTACAATGAGCAGTTCTTC
D: NA; J: TRBJ1-4; size: NA; V: TRBV28; CDR3: CASSFSGARTNEKLFF; DNA: TGTGCCAGCAGTTTCTCAGGGGCGCGGACTAATGAAAAACTGTTTTTT
D: NA; J: TRBJ1-2; size: NA; V: TRBV28; CDR3: CASSKFGQIGSWGYTF; DNA: TGTGCCAGCAGTAAATTTGGACAGATAGGTTCGTGGGGCTACACCTTC
D: TRBD1; J: TRBJ2-1; size: NA; V: TRBV5-1; CDR3: CASIDKDRTNEQFF; DNA: TGCGCCAGCATCGATAAGGACAGGACCAATGAGCAGTTCTTC
D: TRBD2; J: TRBJ2-1; size: once; V: TRBV11-3; CDR3: CASSLEGGGASYNEQFF; DNA: TGTGCCAGCAGCTTAGAGGGCGGGGGGGCCTCCTACAATGAGCAGTTCTTC
D: NA; J: TRBJ1-1; size: NA; V: TRBV11-3; CDR3: CASSDRGNTEAFF; DNA: TGTGCCAGCTCGGACAGAGGGAACACTGAAGCTTTCTTT
D: TRBD2; J: TRBJ2-1; size: few; V: TRBV5-1; CDR3: CASSSSGSSHNEQFF; DNA: TGCGCCAGCAGCTCTAGCGGGAGTTCCCACAATGAGCAGTTCTTC
D: NA; J: TRBJ2-6; size: NA; V: TRBV5-1; CDR3: CASRGSPDRFPSGANVLTF; DNA: TGCGCCAGCAGAGGATCCCCCGACAGGTTCCCCTCTGGGGCCAACGTCCTGACTTTC
D: TRBD1; J: TRBJ1-1; size: NA; V: TRBV28; CDR3: CASSSGGRNTEAFF; DNA: TGTGCCAGCAGTTCAGGGGGCAGGAACACTGAAGCTTTCTTT
D: TRBD1; J: TRBJ2-3; size: NA; V: TRBV5-1; CDR3: CASSPGTGADTQYF; DNA: TGCGCCAGCAGCCCAGGGACAGGGGCAGATACGCAGTATTTT
D: TRBD1; J: TRBJ2-7; size: NA; V: TRBV18; CDR3: CASSPRLQGDEQYF; DNA: TGTGCCAGCTCACCTAGGTTACAGGGGGACGAGCAGTACTTC
D: NA; J: TRBJ1-2; size: NA; V: TRBV14; CDR3: CASSQETFYGYTF; DNA: TGTGCCAGCAGCCAAGAGACATTCTATGGCTACACCTTC
D: NA; J: TRBJ2-4; size: once; V: TRBV4-2; CDR3: CASSQGAGFDKNIQYF; DNA: TGTGCCAGCAGCCAGGGGGCAGGCTTCGACAAAAACATTCAGTACTTC
D: NA; J: TRBJ1-1; size: NA; V: TRBV5-1; CDR3: CASSLPLTGLNTEAFF; DNA: TGCGCCAGCAGCCTCCCTCTGACAGGATTGAACACTGAAGCTTTCTTT
D: NA; J: TRBJ1-1; size: NA; V: TRBV28; CDR3: CASSVQGGVTEAFF; DNA: TGTGCCAGCAGTGTTCAGGGTGGGGTCACTGAAGCTTTCTTT
D: NA; J: TRBJ2-5; size: NA; V: TRBV6-5; CDR3: CASSSRETQYF; DNA: TGTGCCAGCAGTTCACGGGAGACCCAGTACTTC
D: TRBD1; J: TRBJ1-1; size: NA; V: TRBV2; CDR3: CASKAQGALTEAFF; DNA: TGTGCCAGCAAAGCACAGGGGGCGCTTACTGAAGCTTTCTTT
D: TRBD2; J: TRBJ2-5; size: NA; V: TRBV6-5; CDR3: CASSYERGGAGTQYF; DNA: TGTGCCAGCAGTTACGAGCGGGGGGGTGCGGGGACCCAGTACTTC
D: TRBD2; J: TRBJ2-3; size: NA; V: TRBV4-2; CDR3: CASSRGWVGRVTDTQYF; DNA: TGTGCCAGCAGCCGGGGCTGGGTGGGGAGGGTCACAGATACGCAGTATTTT